These 8 T cell receptor beta chains came from one sample sequenced in a study of Graves' ophthalmopathy and Graves' hyperthyroidism. Transcripts of RNA were the source for amplifying TCR beta CDR3 regions. HTBI primers were used in a first-round RT-PCR, which preceded a second-round multiplex PCR. MiXCR, run by TCRdb on the multiplex PCR reads, gives a single entry per CDR3 protein. The sample contains around 1,200,000 distinct CDR3 sequences, 36% of which appear only once. The specimen sequenced was peripheral blood or thyroid tissue (not recorded which). The receptors were gathered from an adult man with Graves' hyperthyroidism.

The J gene is TRBJ2-7, the V gene TRBV10-3; no clear D gene. V was shortened by 3 bases and J by 3 bases, with 12 bases between the two germline ends. The germline V gene encodes CDR1 ENHRY and CDR2 SYGVKD. The CDR3 has 14 amino acids. The DNA of the CDR3 is TGTGCCATCAGTGAAGAAGTGGGAAACTACGAGCAGTACTTC. Protein: CAISEEVGNYEQYF.

V usage is TRBV7-9 and J usage is TRBJ2-7; D may correspond to TRBD1 or TRBD2 (5 bases each). The CDR3 is 15 residues long. V lost 5 bases and J lost 2, with 16 bases in between. CDR1 and CDR2 from the germline V gene are SEHNR and FQNEAQ (reference sequence). This CDR3 is CASSSSRDGPYEQYF. Here the CDR3 DNA reads TGTGCCAGCAGCAGCTCAAGGGACGGACCCTACGAGCAGTACTTC.

J is TRBJ1-5 and V is TRBV7-2; D perhaps matches TRBD1 (6 bases). Trimming shortened V by 5 bases and J by 11 bases, and 19 bases separated the two germline ends. CDR1 SGHTA and CDR2 FQGNSA come from the germline V gene. This CDR3 is 14 amino acids long. DNA for the CDR3: TGTGCCAGCAGCAAGCCCAGGGGCCAAGAGACCCAGCATTTT. As protein: CASSKPRGQETQHF.

The chain carries TRBV28 and TRBJ1-6; D ambiguous. The CDR3 sequence is 14 residues long. Germline-derived CDR1 and CDR2 are MDHEN and SYDVKM. V lost 5 bases to trimming and J lost 7 bases, with 12 bases between them. The CDR3 region is CASSTTVSNSPLHF. Here the CDR3 DNA reads TGTGCCAGCAGTACAACAGTATCCAATTCACCCCTCCACTTT.

On this clonotype: Germline and junction disagree at one end, which may indicate a read error. The rearrangement joins TRBV24-1 to TRBJ2-6; TRBD1 aligns across 9 bases. Germline assignment: CDR1 KGHDR and CDR2 SFDVKD. This CDR3 region has 13 residues. CDR3 sequence (DNA): TGTGCCACCAGTGATGGGGACAGGGACACTGAAGCTTTC. Encoded protein: CATSDGDRDTEAF.

This chain joins TRBV6-6 and TRBJ1-2; 7 bases are a match to TRBD1. The V gene's germline CDR1 is MNHNY and CDR2 SVGAGI (reference sequence). The length of the CDR3 is 15 residues. J gave up 4 bases and V 2 bases, and 7 bases lay outside the gene matches. CDR3 sequence reads: CASSYLNRGGYGYTF. The CDR3 DNA reads as TGTGCCAGCAGTTACCTAAACAGGGGTGGCTATGGCTACACCTTC.

This rearrangement joins TRBV15 to TRBJ2-7, with D unclear. V lost 2 bases, J lost 2 bases, and 7 bases lay in between. Germline-derived CDR1 and CDR2 are LNHNV and YYDKDF (reference sequence). The CDR3 runs 13 residues. The CDR3 reads CATSRQVTYEQYF. For the CDR3, the DNA is TGTGCCACCAGCAGACAGGTTACCTACGAGCAGTACTTC. Full variable domain (missing parts from reference TRBV15 and TRBJ2-7): DAMVIQNPRYQVTQFGKPVTLSCSQTLNHNVMYWYQQKSSQAPKLLFHYYDKDFNNEADTPDNFQSRRPNTSFCFLDIRSPGLGDTAMYLCATSRQVTYEQYFGPGTRLTVT.

V gene TRBV2 combines with J gene TRBJ2-2, with D tentatively TRBD1 (5 bases). The germline gives CDR1 SNHLY, CDR2 FYNNEI. V lost 11 bases and J lost 11, with 12 bases in between. CDR3 size: 10 residues. This CDR3 is CAQGFGELFF. The CDR3 coding sequence is TGTGCCCAGGGATTCGGTGAGCTGTTTTTT.